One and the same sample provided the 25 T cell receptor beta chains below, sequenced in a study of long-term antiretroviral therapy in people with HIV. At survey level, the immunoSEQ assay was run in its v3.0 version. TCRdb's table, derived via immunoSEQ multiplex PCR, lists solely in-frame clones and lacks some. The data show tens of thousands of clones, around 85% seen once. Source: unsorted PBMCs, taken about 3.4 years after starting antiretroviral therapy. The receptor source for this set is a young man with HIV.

The CDR3 reads CASRELAGGPYEQYF. CDR3 DNA: TGTGCCAGCAGAGAACTAGCGGGAGGGCCCTACGAGCAGTACTTC. This sequence joins TRBV6-4 and TRBJ2-7; 13 nucleotides agree with TRBD2. Germline V gives CDR1 MRHNA, CDR2 SNTAGT. This CDR3 comprises 15 residues. Trimming at V came to 6 bases and at J to 2 bases, leaving 4 bases not matched to a gene.

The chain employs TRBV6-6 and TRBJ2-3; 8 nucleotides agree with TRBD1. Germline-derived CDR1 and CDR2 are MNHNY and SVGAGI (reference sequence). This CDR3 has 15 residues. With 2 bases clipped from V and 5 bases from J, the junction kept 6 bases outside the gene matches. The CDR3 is CASSYRTGIVDTQYF. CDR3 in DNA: TGTGCCAGCAGTTACAGGACAGGGATCGTAGATACGCAGTATTTT.

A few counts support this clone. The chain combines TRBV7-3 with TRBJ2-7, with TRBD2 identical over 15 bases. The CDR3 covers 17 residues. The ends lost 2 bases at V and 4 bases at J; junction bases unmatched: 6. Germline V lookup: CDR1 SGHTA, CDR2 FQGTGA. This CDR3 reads CASSLWEGLAGGYEQYF. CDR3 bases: TGTGCCAGCAGCTTATGGGAGGGACTAGCGGGAGGATACGAGCAGTACTTC. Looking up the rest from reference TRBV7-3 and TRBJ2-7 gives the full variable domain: GAGVSQTPSNKVTEKGKYVELRCDPISGHTALYWYRQSLGQGPEFLIYFQGTGAADDSGLPNDRFFAVRPEGSVSTLKIQRTERGDSAVYLCASSLWEGLAGGYEQYFGPGTRLTVT.

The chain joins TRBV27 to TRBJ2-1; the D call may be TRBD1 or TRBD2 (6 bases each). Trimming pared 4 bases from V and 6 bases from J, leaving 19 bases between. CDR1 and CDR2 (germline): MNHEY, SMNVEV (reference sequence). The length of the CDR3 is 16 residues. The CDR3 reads CASSSYTGTQGNEQFF. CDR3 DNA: TGTGCCAGCAGTTCCTATACAGGGACTCAAGGCAATGAGCAGTTCTTC.

As DNA, the CDR3 is TGTGCCAGCAGCCATTTTATGGCCCCGGTTGGCAGGGGATCGGGAACTGAAGCTTTCTTT. It encodes CASSHFMAPVGRGSGTEAFF. The rearrangement links TRBV28 to TRBJ1-1; possible D gene TRBD1, 6 bases. Germline V gene sequence: CDR1 MDHEN, CDR2 SYDVKM. The CDR3 runs 20 residues. The V and J ends lost 6 bases and 5 bases respectively, with 34 bases between them.

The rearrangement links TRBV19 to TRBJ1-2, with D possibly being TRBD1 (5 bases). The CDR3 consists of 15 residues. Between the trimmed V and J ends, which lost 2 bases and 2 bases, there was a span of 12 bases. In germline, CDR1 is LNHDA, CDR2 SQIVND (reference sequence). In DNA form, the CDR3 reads TGTGCCAGTAGTATACACGCACAGGACAACTATGGCTACACCTTC. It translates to CASSIHAQDNYGYTF.

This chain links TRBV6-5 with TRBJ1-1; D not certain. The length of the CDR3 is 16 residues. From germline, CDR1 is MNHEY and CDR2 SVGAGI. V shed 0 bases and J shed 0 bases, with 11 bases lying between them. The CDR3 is CASSYSAAAMNTEAFF. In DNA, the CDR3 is TGTGCCAGCAGTTACTCGGCCGCGGCTATGAACACTGAAGCTTTCTTT.

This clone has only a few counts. CDR3 amino acids: CASSLRPGQGGGEQFF. CDR3 DNA sequence: TGTGCCAGCAGCTTACGACCGGGACAGGGTGGTGGTGAGCAGTTCTTC. V usage is TRBV7-6 and J usage is TRBJ2-1; TRBD1 agrees at 9 bases. J gave up 9 bases and V 2 bases, and 11 bases lay outside the gene matches. Per the germline V gene, CDR1 is SGHVS and CDR2 is FNYEAQ. The CDR3 is 16 amino acids.

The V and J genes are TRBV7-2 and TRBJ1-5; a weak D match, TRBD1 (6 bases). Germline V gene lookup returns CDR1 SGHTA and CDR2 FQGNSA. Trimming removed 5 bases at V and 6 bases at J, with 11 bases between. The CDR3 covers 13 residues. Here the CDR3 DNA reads TGTGCCAGCAGCCCCCCAGGGGTTCAGCCCCAGCATTTT. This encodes CASSPPGVQPQHF.

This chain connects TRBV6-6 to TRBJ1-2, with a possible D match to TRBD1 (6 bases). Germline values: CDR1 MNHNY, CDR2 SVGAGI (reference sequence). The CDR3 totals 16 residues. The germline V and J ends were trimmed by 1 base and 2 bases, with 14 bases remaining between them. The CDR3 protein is CASSYYRTVSNYGYTF. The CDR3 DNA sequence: TGTGCCAGCAGTTACTACCGGACAGTAAGCAACTATGGCTACACCTTC.

In nucleotides, the CDR3 is TGCGCCAGCAGCTTGAGAGGGTTCACTGAAGCTTTCTTT. Encoded protein: CASSLRGFTEAFF. This sequence joins TRBV5-1 and TRBJ1-1; D gene unclear. Germline assignment: CDR1 SGHRS and CDR2 YFSETQ. The CDR3 extends over 13 amino acids. The V end was cut by 1 base, the J end by 4 bases, with 8 bases between.

CDR3 protein: CASSMGLGFNEQFF. The CDR3 DNA sequence: TGTGCCAGCAGCATGGGACTAGGCTTCAATGAGCAGTTCTTC. The J gene is TRBJ2-1, the V gene TRBV5-6; 8 bases agree with TRBD2. CDR1 is SGHDT, CDR2 YYEEEE, per germline. The CDR3 length is 14 residues. Losses at the gene ends were 4 bases for V and 6 bases for J; bases not matched to a gene: 6.

CDR3: CASSTRQGRIDYEQYF. CDR3 sequence (DNA): TGTGCCAGCAGCACCCGACAGGGGAGAATAGACTACGAGCAGTACTTC. The chain employs TRBV5-6 and TRBJ2-7; TRBD1 agrees at 8 bases. CDR3 size: 16 residues. After removal of 4 bases from V and 3 bases from J, the junction contained 12 bases not matched to a gene. Germline-derived CDR1 and CDR2 are SGHDT and YYEEEE.

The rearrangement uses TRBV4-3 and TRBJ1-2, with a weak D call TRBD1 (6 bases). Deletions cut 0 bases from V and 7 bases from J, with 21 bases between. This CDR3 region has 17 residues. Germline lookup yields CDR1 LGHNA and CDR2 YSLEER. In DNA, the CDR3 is TGCGCCAGCAGCCAAGAATTTTCTGAATGGGGGGCTCGTGGCTACACCTTC. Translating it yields CASSQEFSEWGARGYTF.

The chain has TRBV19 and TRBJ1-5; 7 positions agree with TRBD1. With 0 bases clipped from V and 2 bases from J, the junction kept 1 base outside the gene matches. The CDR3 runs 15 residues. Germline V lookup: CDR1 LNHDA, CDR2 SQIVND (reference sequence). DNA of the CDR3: TGTGCCAGTAGTATAGAGGGACAGCGCAATCAGCCCCAGCATTTT. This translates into CASSIEGQRNQPQHF.

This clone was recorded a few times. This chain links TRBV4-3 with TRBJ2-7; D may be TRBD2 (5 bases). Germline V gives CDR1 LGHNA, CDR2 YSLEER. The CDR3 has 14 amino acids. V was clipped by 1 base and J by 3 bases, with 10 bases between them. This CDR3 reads CASSQAFGIYEQYF. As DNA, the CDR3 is TGCGCCAGCAGCCAAGCCTTCGGGATCTACGAGCAGTACTTC.

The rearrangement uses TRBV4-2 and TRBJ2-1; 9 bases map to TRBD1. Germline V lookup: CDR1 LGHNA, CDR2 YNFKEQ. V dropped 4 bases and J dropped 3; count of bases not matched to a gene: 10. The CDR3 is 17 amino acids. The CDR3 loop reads CASSLYRTGEIYNEQFF. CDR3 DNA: TGTGCCAGCAGCCTATATCGGACAGGGGAGATCTACAATGAGCAGTTCTTC.

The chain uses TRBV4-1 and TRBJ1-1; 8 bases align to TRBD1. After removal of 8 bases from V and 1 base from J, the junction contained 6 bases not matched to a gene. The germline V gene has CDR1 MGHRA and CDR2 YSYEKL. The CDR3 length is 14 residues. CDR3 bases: TGCGCCAGCGCCGGCCAGGGGGCGAACACTGAAGCTTTCTTT. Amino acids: CASAGQGANTEAFF.

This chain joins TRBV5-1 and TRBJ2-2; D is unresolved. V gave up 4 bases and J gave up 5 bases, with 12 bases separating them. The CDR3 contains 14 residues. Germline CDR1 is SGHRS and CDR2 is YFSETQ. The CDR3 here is CASSLAGVTGELFF. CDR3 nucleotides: TGCGCCAGCAGCCTCGCTGGGGTTACCGGGGAGCTGTTTTTT.

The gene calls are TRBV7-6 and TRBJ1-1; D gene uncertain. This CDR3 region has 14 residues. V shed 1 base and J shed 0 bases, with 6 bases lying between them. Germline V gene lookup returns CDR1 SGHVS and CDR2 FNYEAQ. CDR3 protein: CASSLGTMNTEAFF. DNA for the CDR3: TGTGCCAGCAGCTTAGGGACGATGAACACTGAAGCTTTCTTT.

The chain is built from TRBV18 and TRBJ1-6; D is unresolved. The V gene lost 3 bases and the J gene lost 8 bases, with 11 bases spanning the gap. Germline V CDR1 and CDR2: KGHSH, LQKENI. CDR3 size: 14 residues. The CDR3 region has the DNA TGTGCCAGCTCACCTACAGAATCCGATTCACCCCTCCACTTT. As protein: CASSPTESDSPLHF.

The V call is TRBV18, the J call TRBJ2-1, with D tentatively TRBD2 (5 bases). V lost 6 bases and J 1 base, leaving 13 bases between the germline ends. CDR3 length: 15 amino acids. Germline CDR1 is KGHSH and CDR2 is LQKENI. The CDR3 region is CASSPRDGSYNEQFF. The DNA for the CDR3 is TGTGCCAGCTCCCCCCGGGATGGGTCCTACAATGAGCAGTTCTTC. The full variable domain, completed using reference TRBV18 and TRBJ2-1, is NAGVMQNPRHLVRRRGQEARLRCSPMKGHSHVYWYRQLPEEGLKFMVYLQKENIIDESGMPKERFSAEFPKEGPSILRIQQVVRGDSAAYFCASSPRDGSYNEQFFGPGTRLTVL.

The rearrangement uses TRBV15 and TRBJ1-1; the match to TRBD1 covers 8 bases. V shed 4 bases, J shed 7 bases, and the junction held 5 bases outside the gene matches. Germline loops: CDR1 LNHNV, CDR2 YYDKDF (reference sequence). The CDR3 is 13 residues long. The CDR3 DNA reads TGTGCCACCAGCATAAGGACAGGGAATGAAGCTTTCTTT. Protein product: CATSIRTGNEAFF.

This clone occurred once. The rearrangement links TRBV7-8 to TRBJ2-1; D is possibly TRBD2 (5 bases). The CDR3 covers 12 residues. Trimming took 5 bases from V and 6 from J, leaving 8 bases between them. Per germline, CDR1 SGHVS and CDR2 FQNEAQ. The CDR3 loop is CASSHGLNEQFF. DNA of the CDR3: TGTGCCAGCAGCCACGGACTCAATGAGCAGTTCTTC.

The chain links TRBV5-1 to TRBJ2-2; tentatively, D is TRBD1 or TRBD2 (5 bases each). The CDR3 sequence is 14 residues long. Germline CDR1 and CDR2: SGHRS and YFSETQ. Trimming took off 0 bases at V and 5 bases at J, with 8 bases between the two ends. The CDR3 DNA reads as TGCGCCAGCAGCTTGGGCAGGGAGACCGGGGAGCTGTTTTTT. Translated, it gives CASSLGRETGELFF.